The T cell receptor beta chain described here comes from a study of early T cells in non-severe SARS-CoV-2 infection. At the level of the study: The authors sequenced bulk RNA from unsorted whole blood, leaving chains unpaired. General observations from the study: Lookups in VDJdb leaned toward anti-spike CD8 responses and missed private and CD4 specificities.

This CDR3 has 17 residues. V lost 6 bases and J lost 5; bases outside the gene matches: 13. Germline values: CDR1 MNHEY, CDR2 SVGAGI. Tagging with unique molecular identifiers was applied to individual cDNA molecules. One entry per CDR3 protein, called by TCRdb with MiXCR from the 5' RACE reads. The repertoire consists of 35,000 to 45,000 distinct CDR3 sequences, with 5% to 6.5% occurring once and the leading ten covering roughly 25%. There are many counts of this clonotype. Its cognate antigen is unknown. V is TRBV6-5 and J is TRBJ1-6; TRBD1 aligns across 7 bases. The specimen sequenced was whole blood. The sequence was obtained from an adult who was a healthcare worker with PCR-confirmed SARS-CoV-2 infection or an uninfected control (not recorded which). In DNA form, the CDR3 reads TGTGCCAGCAGAAACACTTTGACAGGGAGAAATAATTCACCCCTCCACTTT. Translation: CASRNTLTGRNNSPLHF.